Each of the 28 T cell receptor beta chains below was sequenced from the same sample in a study of blood T cell repertoires in COVID-19. Sequencing used immunoSEQ multiplex PCR; TCRdb keeps in-frame clones, though not all of them. The sample lists some 190,000 clones, roughly four fifths seen once, with around 12% in the top ten. Sequencing was done on a sample of peripheral blood. These receptors all come from a woman aged 45-59 years with acute or convalescent COVID-19.

V is TRBV28 and J is TRBJ2-7, with 11 bases identical to TRBD1. The germline V gene has CDR1 MDHEN and CDR2 SYDVKM. The CDR3 contains 15 residues. The V and J ends lost 8 bases and 4 bases, in that order; junction bases with no gene match: 10. This CDR3 is CASRPPGQGGYEQYF. The CDR3 DNA sequence: TGTGCCAGCCGTCCCCCGGGACAGGGGGGTTACGAGCAGTACTTC.

The sample holds a few counts of this clone. The rearrangement links TRBV9 to TRBJ2-6; 9 bases line up with TRBD1. V dropped 3 bases and J dropped 9; count of bases not matched to a gene: 19. The CDR3 is made up of 19 amino acids. Germline lookup yields CDR1 SGDLS and CDR2 YYNGEE. CDR3 protein: CASSGRGQGTRRGGNVLTF. The CDR3 DNA sequence: TGTGCCAGCAGCGGGAGGGGACAGGGAACCCGCCGGGGAGGCAACGTCCTGACTTTC. Complete variable domain (other parts from reference TRBV9 and TRBJ2-6): DSGVTQTPKHLITATGQRVTLRCSPRSGDLSVYWYQQSLDQGLQFLIQYYNGEERAKGNILERFSAQQFPDLHSELNLSSLELGDSALYFCASSGRGQGTRRGGNVLTFGAGSRLTVL.

This rearrangement joins TRBV9 to TRBJ1-2, with a weak D call TRBD1 (5 bases). The CDR3 loop spans 14 amino acids. V was clipped by 1 base and J by 4 bases, with 11 bases between them. The V gene's germline CDR1 is SGDLS and CDR2 YYNGEE. The CDR3 protein is CASSVSDSFYGYTF. DNA for the CDR3: TGTGCCAGCAGCGTATCAGACAGCTTCTATGGCTACACCTTC.

The chain links TRBV6-1 to TRBJ2-7; 9 nucleotides line up with TRBD1. Germline CDR1 MNHNS, CDR2 SASEGT. J gave up 2 bases and V 2 bases, and 10 bases lay outside the gene matches. The CDR3 covers 17 residues. CDR3 region: CASSERVWGTGTYEQYF. The CDR3 DNA follows: TGTGCCAGCAGTGAAAGAGTGTGGGGGACAGGGACCTACGAGCAGTACTTC.

The chain couples TRBV7-2 to TRBJ2-1; 8 bases are a match to TRBD2. J gave up 5 bases and V 3 bases, and 3 bases lay outside the gene matches. Germline CDR1 is SGHTA and CDR2 is FQGNSA. This CDR3 contains 14 residues. This CDR3 is CASSFQRENNEQFF. The CDR3 DNA sequence: TGTGCCAGCAGCTTCCAGCGGGAGAACAATGAGCAGTTCTTC.

The chain is built from TRBV7-2 and TRBJ2-2; 9 nucleotides match TRBD1. This CDR3 has 17 amino acids. Germline V gives CDR1 SGHTA, CDR2 FQGNSA. V shed 6 bases and J 2 bases; nucleotides not matched to a gene: 10. The CDR3 bases are TGTGCCAGCAGAAAGGACAGGGGTTCGCTAAACACCGGGGAGCTGTTTTTT. Protein: CASRKDRGSLNTGELFF.

There are a few counts of this clone. The V gene is TRBV7-2, the J gene TRBJ2-1; weak D call: TRBD2 (6 bases). Germline lookup yields CDR1 SGHTA and CDR2 FQGNSA. Trimming left V 0 bases short and J 0 bases short, with 9 bases between. The CDR3 loop spans 16 amino acids. CDR3 protein: CASSLAGTFSYNEQFF. In DNA, the CDR3 is TGTGCCAGCAGCTTAGCTGGGACTTTCTCCTACAATGAGCAGTTCTTC.

J is TRBJ2-2 and V is TRBV7-6, with 7 bases aligning to TRBD2. Losses at the gene ends were 1 base for V and 1 base for J; bases not matched to a gene: 6. Germline V gives CDR1 SGHVS, CDR2 FNYEAQ. The CDR3 consists of 17 residues. The CDR3: CASSLDPSGVNTGELFF. CDR3 DNA: TGTGCCAGCAGCTTAGACCCTAGCGGTGTGAACACCGGGGAGCTGTTTTTT.

The V and J genes are TRBV14 and TRBJ1-1, with D perhaps matching TRBD1 (5 bases). The V end was cut by 3 bases, the J end by 5 bases, with 16 bases between. The CDR3 contains 15 residues. Germline V gene sequence: CDR1 SGHDN, CDR2 FVKESK. The CDR3: CASSQTLGGGTEAFF. For the CDR3, the DNA is TGTGCCAGCAGCCAGACCCTCGGGGGGGGGACTGAAGCTTTCTTT.

This rearrangement joins TRBV4-3 to TRBJ1-1; perhaps TRBD1 as D (6 bases). Trimming pared 1 base from V and 0 bases from J, leaving 12 bases between. The CDR3 is 16 residues long. CDR1 is LGHNA, CDR2 YSLEER, per germline. CDR3 sequence: CASSQATTGLNTEAFF. DNA of the CDR3: TGCGCCAGCAGCCAAGCTACCACAGGGTTGAACACTGAAGCTTTCTTT.

The rearrangement links TRBV10-2 to TRBJ1-6; possibly TRBD1 for D (6 bases). With 6 bases removed from V and 8 bases from J, the gap between germline ends came to 8 bases. The germline V gene encodes CDR1 WSHSY and CDR2 SAAADI. CDR3 length equals 12 residues. The CDR3 reads CASRSGDSPLHF. The CDR3 bases are TGCGCCAGCAGGTCAGGGGATTCACCCCTCCACTTT.

The rearrangement uses TRBV10-3 and TRBJ2-3, with TRBD2 matching 9 bases. This CDR3 comprises 15 residues. V trimming: 7 bases; J trimming: 1 base; junction bases outside the gene matches: 6. CDR1 is ENHRY, CDR2 SYGVKD, per germline. CDR3 residues: CAIMAGGPGTDTQYF. The CDR3, as DNA: TGTGCCATCATGGCGGGAGGGCCGGGCACAGATACGCAGTATTTT.

The chain recombines TRBV28 with TRBJ1-1; TRBD1 is a possible D gene (5 bases). The CDR3 contains 15 residues. Germline assignment: CDR1 MDHEN and CDR2 SYDVKM. V lost 3 bases and J 0 bases, leaving 11 bases between the germline ends. CDR3: CASSFRGAMNTEAFF. CDR3 sequence (DNA): TGTGCCAGCAGTTTTAGGGGCGCCATGAACACTGAAGCTTTCTTT.

This clone has a handful of counts. The genes are TRBV12-5 and TRBJ1-4; D might be TRBD1 (6 bases). Trimming pared 1 base from V and 0 bases from J, leaving 12 bases between. Per the germline V gene, CDR1 is LGHNT and CDR2 is FRNRAP. The CDR3 spans 17 residues. The CDR3 coding sequence is TGTGCTAGTGGTTTGGGTACCGGGGGGCCAACTAATGAAAAACTGTTTTTT. This sequence encodes CASGLGTGGPTNEKLFF.

This chain joins TRBV9 and TRBJ1-2; 11 nucleotides line up with TRBD1. Germline V gives CDR1 SGDLS, CDR2 YYNGEE. The trim removed 3 bases at V and 4 bases at J, leaving 5 bases unmatched. CDR3 size: 15 residues. CDR3 in DNA: TGTGCCAGCAGCGAAGAGGGACAGGGGGGCTATGGCTACACCTTC. Translated: CASSEEGQGGYGYTF.

The rearrangement uses TRBV9 and TRBJ2-7; 7 bases agree with TRBD2. Looked up from germline, CDR1 is SGDLS and CDR2 is YYNGEE. The ends lost 4 bases at V and 0 bases at J; junction bases unmatched: 7. The CDR3 has 15 residues. The DNA for the CDR3 is TGTGCCAGCAGCCCCGAGGGCGGGAGCTCCTACGAGCAGTACTTC. Translating gives CASSPEGGSSYEQYF.

V usage is TRBV29-1 and J usage is TRBJ1-2; D uncertain. Per germline, CDR1 SQVTM and CDR2 ANQGSEA. With 7 bases removed from V and 8 bases from J, the gap between germline ends came to 23 bases. This CDR3 is built from 14 residues. CDR3 bases: TGCAGCGCCCTGGTTTCGAACATGGGAGGCGGCTACACCTTC. The encoded protein is CSALVSNMGGGYTF.

The CDR3 DNA follows: TGTGCCAGCAGTGATCAGTTCGCCCTCCACTTT. The encoded protein is CASSDQFALHF. The V gene is TRBV12-3 or TRBV12-4, the J gene TRBJ1-6; no clear D gene. With 5 bases removed from V and 14 bases from J, the gap between germline ends came to 10 bases. This CDR3 is built from 11 residues.

This chain uses TRBV10-2 with TRBJ2-7; the D gene is possibly TRBD2 (5 bases). The V and J ends lost 2 bases and 0 bases respectively, with 8 bases between them. Germline V CDR1 and CDR2: WSHSY, SAAADI. The CDR3 loop spans 14 amino acids. In DNA, the CDR3 is TGCGCCAGCAGTGAGATGGGGAGCTCCTACGAGCAGTACTTC. This encodes CASSEMGSSYEQYF.

The chain recombines TRBV24-1 with TRBJ1-4; possible D gene TRBD1, 6 bases. CDR3 size: 16 residues. With 3 bases removed from V and 3 bases from J, the gap between germline ends came to 13 bases. CDR1 is KGHDR, CDR2 SFDVKD, per germline. CDR3 in amino acids: CATSDATGLANEKLFF. The CDR3 coding sequence is TGTGCCACCAGTGATGCTACAGGGCTGGCTAATGAAAAACTGTTTTTT.

J is TRBJ2-6 and V is TRBV5-4, with 7 nucleotides matching TRBD2. In germline, CDR1 is SGHNT, CDR2 YYREEE (reference sequence). The ends lost 9 bases at V and 1 base at J; junction bases unmatched: 7. This CDR3 has 15 amino acids. The CDR3 DNA is TGTGCCACCCTTGACGGGAGGTCTGGGGCCAACGTCCTGACTTTC. Translated: CATLDGRSGANVLTF.

This clone was seen just once. This chain connects TRBV18 to TRBJ2-7, with D unclear. This CDR3 comprises 13 residues. Trimming stripped 3 bases from V and 3 bases from J, with 9 bases between. The V gene's germline CDR1 is KGHSH and CDR2 LQKENI. This CDR3 is CASSPSQNYEQYF. CDR3 sequence (DNA): TGTGCCAGCTCACCCTCACAGAACTACGAGCAGTACTTC. The whole variable domain, filled in from reference TRBV18 and TRBJ2-7, reads NAGVMQNPRHLVRRRGQEARLRCSPMKGHSHVYWYRQLPEEGLKFMVYLQKENIIDESGMPKERFSAEFPKEGPSILRIQQVVRGDSAAYFCASSPSQNYEQYFGPGTRLTVT.

The chain combines TRBV18 with TRBJ2-3, with a tentative D call TRBD2 (6 bases). The CDR3 sequence is 16 residues long. Germline values: CDR1 KGHSH, CDR2 LQKENI. V lost 1 base and J lost 0, with 11 bases in between. This chain's CDR3 is CASSPLGGTSTDTQYF. In nucleotides, the CDR3 is TGTGCCAGCTCACCACTGGGGGGTACAAGCACAGATACGCAGTATTTT.

For this clone: Other DNA sequences within the sample encode an identical CDR3. This sequence joins TRBV5-1 and TRBJ1-1; TRBD1 is a possible D gene (5 bases). The germline gives CDR1 SGHRS, CDR2 YFSETQ. The CDR3 spans 14 residues. Trimming shortened V by 7 bases and J by 0 bases, and 13 bases separated the two germline ends. CDR3 sequence (DNA): TGCGCCAGCTCCCTGGAGGGACTGAACACTGAAGCTTTCTTT. It translates to CASSLEGLNTEAFF.

This clone showed up just once. V and J are TRBV27 and TRBJ2-2, with 7 positions matching TRBD2. V was clipped by 8 bases and J by 4 bases; unmatched bases: 7. The V gene's germline CDR1 is MNHEY and CDR2 SMNVEV (reference sequence). The CDR3 extends over 14 amino acids. CDR3 region: CASRWRETTGELFF. DNA of the CDR3: TGTGCCAGCCGGTGGCGGGAGACCACCGGGGAGCTGTTTTTT.

The V gene is TRBV18, the J gene TRBJ2-5; D remains ambiguous. Trimming shortened V by 3 bases and J by 5 bases, and 10 bases separated the two germline ends. Germline CDR1 and CDR2: KGHSH and LQKENI. The CDR3 contains 13 residues. Here the CDR3 reads CASSPSEAETQYF. The CDR3 DNA is TGTGCCAGCTCACCCAGCGAGGCCGAGACCCAGTACTTC. Variable domain in full (rest from reference TRBV18 and TRBJ2-5): NAGVMQNPRHLVRRRGQEARLRCSPMKGHSHVYWYRQLPEEGLKFMVYLQKENIIDESGMPKERFSAEFPKEGPSILRIQQVVRGDSAAYFCASSPSEAETQYFGPGTRLLVL.

This clone was picked up one time. The chain is built from TRBV7-7 and TRBJ2-1; 7 bases fit TRBD2. The V gene's germline CDR1 is SSHAT and CDR2 FNYEAQ (reference sequence). The CDR3 sequence is 16 residues long. V shed 0 bases and J 4 bases; nucleotides not matched to a gene: 6. The chain's CDR3 is CASSLAAAGEYNEQFF. CDR3 DNA: TGTGCCAGCAGCTTAGCGGCGGCGGGAGAATACAATGAGCAGTTCTTC.

The chain carries TRBV6-2 or TRBV6-3 and TRBJ2-3; 8 bases line up with TRBD2. Germline CDR1 and CDR2: MNHEY and SVGEGT. The CDR3 consists of 17 residues. V lost 0 bases and J lost 5; bases outside the gene matches: 10. CDR3 amino acids: CASSYSTGRGAVDTQYF. CDR3 nucleotide sequence: TGTGCCAGCAGTTACTCGACCGGGAGGGGCGCGGTAGATACGCAGTATTTT.